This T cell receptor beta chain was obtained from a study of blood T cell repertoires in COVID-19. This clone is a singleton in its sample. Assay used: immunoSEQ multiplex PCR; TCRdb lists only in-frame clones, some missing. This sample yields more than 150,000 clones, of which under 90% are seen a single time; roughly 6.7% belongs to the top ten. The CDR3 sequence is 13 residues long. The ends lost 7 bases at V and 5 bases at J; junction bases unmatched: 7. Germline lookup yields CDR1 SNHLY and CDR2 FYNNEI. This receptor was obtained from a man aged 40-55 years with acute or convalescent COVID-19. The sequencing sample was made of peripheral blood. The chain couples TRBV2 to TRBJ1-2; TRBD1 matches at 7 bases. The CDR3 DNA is TGTGCCAGCAAGGGGGCAGGGGTATATGGCTACACCTTC. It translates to CASKGAGVYGYTF.